This TCR beta chain was observed in a study of blood T cell repertoires in COVID-19. Measured with immunoSEQ multiplex PCR; TCRdb has only the in-frame clones, and not every one. The profile shows about 250,000 clones, 70% to 90% of them singletons. The germline V gene encodes CDR1 LGHNT and CDR2 FRNRAP. Trimming removed 2 bases from V and 6 bases from J; junction bases left unmatched: 2. This CDR3 spans 15 amino acids. Source material: PBMCs or T cells enriched from blood (not recorded which). The sequence was collected from a woman between 45 and 60 years old with acute COVID-19. This chain links TRBV12-5 with TRBJ1-6, with 9 bases that match TRBD1. CDR3 residues: CASGLWDRANSPLHF. CDR3 sequence (DNA): TGTGCTAGTGGTTTGTGGGACAGGGCTAATTCACCCCTCCACTTT.